The present T cell receptor beta chain was sequenced within a study of blood T cell repertoires in COVID-19. The CDR3 loop spans 13 amino acids. Germline V gives CDR1 SNHLY, CDR2 FYNNEI. Trimming took off 4 bases at V and 5 bases at J, with 11 bases between the two ends. Sequencing used immunoSEQ multiplex PCR; TCRdb keeps in-frame clones, though not all of them. The sample lists a few hundred thousand clones, 87% occurring once. Sequencing was done on a sample of peripheral blood. The gene calls are TRBV2 and TRBJ2-5, with TRBD2 as a possible D gene (6 bases). This receptor was identified in a woman between 18 and 29 years old who had recovered from COVID-19. The DNA for the CDR3 is TGTGCCAGCAGTGGGCGGGGAGACGAGACCCAGTACTTC. This codes for CASSGRGDETQYF. The variable domain in full, with the rest retrieved from reference TRBV2 and TRBJ2-5, is EPEVTQTPSHQVTQMGQEVILRCVPISNHLYFYWYRQILGQKVEFLVSFYNNEISEKSEIFDDQFSVERPDGSNFTLKIRSTKLEDSAMYFCASSGRGDETQYFGPGTRLLVL.